This TCR beta chain was profiled in a study of T cell responses to AZD1222 COVID-19 vaccine. Sequenced by immunoSEQ multiplex PCR; TCRdb stores in-frame clones only, minus some. The sample holds 150,000 to 180,000 clones, roughly nine tenths seen once. Trimming pared 3 bases from V and 0 bases from J, leaving 11 bases between. Germline assignment: CDR1 GTSNPN and CDR2 SVGIG (reference sequence). This CDR3 has 15 residues. V usage is TRBV30 and J usage is TRBJ1-4, with a possible D match to TRBD1 (6 bases). This TCR derives from an adult in good health. The specimen comprised peripheral blood, sampled on day 0 of MenACWY control vaccination. The DNA of the CDR3 is TGTGCCTGGAGCAGGGGACCTGCAACTAATGAAAAACTGTTTTTT. Amino acid sequence: CAWSRGPATNEKLFF.